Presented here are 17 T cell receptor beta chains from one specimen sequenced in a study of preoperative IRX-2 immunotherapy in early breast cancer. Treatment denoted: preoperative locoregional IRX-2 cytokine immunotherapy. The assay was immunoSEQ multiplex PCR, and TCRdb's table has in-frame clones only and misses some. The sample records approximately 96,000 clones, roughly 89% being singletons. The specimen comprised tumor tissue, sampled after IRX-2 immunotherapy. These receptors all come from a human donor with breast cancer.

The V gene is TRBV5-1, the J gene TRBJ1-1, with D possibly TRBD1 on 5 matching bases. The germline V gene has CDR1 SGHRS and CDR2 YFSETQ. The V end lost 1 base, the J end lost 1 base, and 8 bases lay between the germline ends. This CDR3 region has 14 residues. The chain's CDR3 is CASSLQGSNTEAFF. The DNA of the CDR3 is TGCGCCAGCAGCTTGCAGGGATCGAACACTGAAGCTTTCTTT.

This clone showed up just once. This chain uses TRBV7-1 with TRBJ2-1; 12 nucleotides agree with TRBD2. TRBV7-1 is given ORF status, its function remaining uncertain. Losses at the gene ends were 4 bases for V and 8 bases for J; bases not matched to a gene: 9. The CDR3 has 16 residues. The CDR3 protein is CASSLNRLAGADEQFF. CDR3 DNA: TGTGCCAGCAGCTTAAACCGACTAGCGGGAGCGGATGAGCAGTTCTTC.

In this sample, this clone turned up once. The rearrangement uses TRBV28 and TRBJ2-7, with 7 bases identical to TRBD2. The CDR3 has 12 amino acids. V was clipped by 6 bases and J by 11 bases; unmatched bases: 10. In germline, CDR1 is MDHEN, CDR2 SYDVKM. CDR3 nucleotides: TGTGCCAGCAGCCCCATAGGGAGGGGAAAGTACTTC. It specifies CASSPIGRGKYF.

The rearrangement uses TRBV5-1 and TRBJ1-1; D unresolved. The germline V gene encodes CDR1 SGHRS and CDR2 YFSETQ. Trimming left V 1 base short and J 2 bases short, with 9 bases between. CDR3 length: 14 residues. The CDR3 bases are TGCGCCAGCAGCTTGTTTTCGGGTAACACTGAAGCTTTCTTT. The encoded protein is CASSLFSGNTEAFF.

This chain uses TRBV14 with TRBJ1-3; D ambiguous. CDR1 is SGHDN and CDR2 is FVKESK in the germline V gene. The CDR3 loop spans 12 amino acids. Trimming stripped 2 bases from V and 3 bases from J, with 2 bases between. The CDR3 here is CASSQLGNTIYF. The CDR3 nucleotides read TGTGCCAGCAGCCAACTTGGAAACACCATATATTTT.

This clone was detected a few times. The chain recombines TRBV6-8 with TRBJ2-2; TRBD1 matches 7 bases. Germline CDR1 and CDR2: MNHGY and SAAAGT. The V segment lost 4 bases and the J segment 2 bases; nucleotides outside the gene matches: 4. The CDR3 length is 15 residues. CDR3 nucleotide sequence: TGTGCCAGCAGTTCCGGGACAGTAAACACCGGGGAGCTGTTTTTT. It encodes CASSSGTVNTGELFF.

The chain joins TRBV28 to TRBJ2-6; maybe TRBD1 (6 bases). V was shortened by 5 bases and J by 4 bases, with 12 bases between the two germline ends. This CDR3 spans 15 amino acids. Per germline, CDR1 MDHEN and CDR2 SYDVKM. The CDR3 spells CASSMGATGANVLTF. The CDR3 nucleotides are TGTGCCAGCAGTATGGGGGCGACAGGGGCCAACGTCCTGACTTTC.

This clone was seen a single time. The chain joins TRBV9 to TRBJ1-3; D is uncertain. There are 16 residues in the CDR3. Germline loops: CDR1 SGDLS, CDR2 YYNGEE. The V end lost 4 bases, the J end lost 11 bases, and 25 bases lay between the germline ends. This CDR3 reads CASSPNAHAGGEAIYF. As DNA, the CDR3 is TGTGCCAGCAGCCCAAATGCTCACGCCGGCGGAGAGGCCATATATTTT. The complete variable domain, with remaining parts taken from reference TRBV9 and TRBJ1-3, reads DSGVTQTPKHLITATGQRVTLRCSPRSGDLSVYWYQQSLDQGLQFLIQYYNGEERAKGNILERFSAQQFPDLHSELNLSSLELGDSALYFCASSPNAHAGGEAIYFGEGSWLTVV.

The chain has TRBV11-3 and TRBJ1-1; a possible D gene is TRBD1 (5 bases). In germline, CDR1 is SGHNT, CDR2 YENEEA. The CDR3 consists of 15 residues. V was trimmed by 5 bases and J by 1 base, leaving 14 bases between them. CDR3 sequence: CASSKTGTENTEAFF. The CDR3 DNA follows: TGTGCCAGCAGCAAGACCGGGACCGAGAACACTGAAGCTTTCTTT.

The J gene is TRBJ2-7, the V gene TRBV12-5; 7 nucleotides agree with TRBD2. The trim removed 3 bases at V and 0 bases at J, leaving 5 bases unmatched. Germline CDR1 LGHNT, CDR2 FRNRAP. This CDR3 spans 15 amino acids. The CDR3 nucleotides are TGTGCTAGTGGTTTATCTAGCGGTCTCTCCTACGAGCAGTACTTC. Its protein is CASGLSSGLSYEQYF.

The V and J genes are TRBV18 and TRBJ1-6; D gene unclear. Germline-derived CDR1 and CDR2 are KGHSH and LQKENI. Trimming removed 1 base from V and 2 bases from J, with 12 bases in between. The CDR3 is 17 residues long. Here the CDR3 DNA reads TGTGCCAGCTCACCACTGTCTCAGGAAACCTATAATTCACCCCTCCACTTT. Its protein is CASSPLSQETYNSPLHF.

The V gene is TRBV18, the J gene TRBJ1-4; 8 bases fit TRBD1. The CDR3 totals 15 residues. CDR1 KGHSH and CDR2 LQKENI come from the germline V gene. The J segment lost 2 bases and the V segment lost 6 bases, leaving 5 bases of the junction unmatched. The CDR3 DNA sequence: TGTGCCAGCTCTCGACAGGGGTCGACTAATGAAAAACTGTTTTTT. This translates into CASSRQGSTNEKLFF.

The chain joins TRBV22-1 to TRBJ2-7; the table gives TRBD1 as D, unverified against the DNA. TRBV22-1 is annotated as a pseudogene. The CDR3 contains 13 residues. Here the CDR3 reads CASSSDRVAKQYF. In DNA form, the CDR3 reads TGTGCCAGCAGTTCTGACAGGGTGGCCAAGCAGTACTTC.

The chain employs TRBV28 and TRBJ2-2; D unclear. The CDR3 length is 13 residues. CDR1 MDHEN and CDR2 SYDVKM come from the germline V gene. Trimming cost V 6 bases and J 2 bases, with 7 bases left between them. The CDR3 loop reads CASSETNTGELFF. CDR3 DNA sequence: TGTGCCAGCAGCGAGACCAACACCGGGGAGCTGTTTTTT. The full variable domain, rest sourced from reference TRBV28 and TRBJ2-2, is DVKVTQSSRYLVKRTGEKVFLECVQDMDHENMFWYRQDPGLGLRLIYFSYDVKMKEKGDIPEGYSVSREKKERFSLILESASTNQTSMYLCASSETNTGELFFGEGSRLTVL.

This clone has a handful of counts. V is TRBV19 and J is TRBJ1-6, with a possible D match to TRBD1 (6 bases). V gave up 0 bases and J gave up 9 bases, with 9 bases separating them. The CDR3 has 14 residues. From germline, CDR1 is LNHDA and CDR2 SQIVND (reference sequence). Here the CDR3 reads CASSIETGVSPLHF. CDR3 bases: TGTGCCAGTAGTATAGAGACAGGAGTTTCACCCCTCCACTTT.

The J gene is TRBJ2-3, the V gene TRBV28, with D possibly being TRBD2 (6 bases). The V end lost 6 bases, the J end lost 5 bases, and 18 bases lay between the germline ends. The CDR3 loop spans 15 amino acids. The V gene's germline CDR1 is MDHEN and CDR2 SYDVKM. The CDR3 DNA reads TGTGCCAGCAGGCCCTGGGGGGAGACAATAGATACGCAGTATTTT. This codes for CASRPWGETIDTQYF.

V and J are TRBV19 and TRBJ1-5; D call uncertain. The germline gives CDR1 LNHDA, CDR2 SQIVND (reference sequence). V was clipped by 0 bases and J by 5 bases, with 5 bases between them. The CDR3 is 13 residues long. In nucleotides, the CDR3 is TGTGCCAGTAGTATAGATGTTGATCAGCCCCAGCATTTT. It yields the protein CASSIDVDQPQHF.